Listed here are 6 T cell receptor beta chains from one sample, sequenced in a study of T-cell memory formation after mild COVID-19 listed by TCRdb under 2021. Library preparation was by 5' RACE. Sequenced using an Illumina NovaSeq 6000. The public sequencing data were trimmed at Q25 with fastp and processed into clonotypes with MiXCR by TCRdb, which kept only in-frame beta chains. Each entry is one CDR3 protein sequence, shown with its most common DNA and genes. The sample table records about 340,000 distinct CDR3 sequences; roughly 15% of these occur just once. 20% to 25% of the sample belongs to the ten largest clones. Material for sequencing was PBMCs or a T cell subset sorted from them (not recorded which). Receptors were obtained from a young man who had mild COVID-19 (a few samples of this study predate the infection). The sample titles of this study are shuffled in the database, so cell type and time point are left out; the donor was told from shared clones.

The chain links TRBV12-3 or TRBV12-4 to TRBJ2-2; D not resolved. The germline V and J ends were trimmed by 6 bases and 0 bases, with 11 bases remaining between them. This CDR3 comprises 15 residues. This chain's CDR3 is CASSWMMPNTGELFF. As DNA, the CDR3 is TGTGCCAGCAGCTGGATGATGCCGAACACCGGGGAGCTGTTTTTT.

V usage is TRBV11-1 and J usage is TRBJ1-6; maybe TRBD1 (5 bases). V dropped 3 bases and J dropped 10 bases, with 13 bases sitting between them. The CDR3 has 14 residues. CDR1 and CDR2 (germline): SGHAT, FQDESV (reference sequence). For the CDR3, the DNA is TGTGCCAGCAGCTTTGAACGGGGCAGCTCACCCCTCCACTTT. Residues: CASSFERGSSPLHF.

This chain uses TRBV3-1 with TRBJ2-5; 11 bases line up with TRBD2. Germline V CDR1 and CDR2: LGHDT, YNNKEL (reference sequence). There are 16 residues in the CDR3. V was pared by 3 bases and J by 2 bases, with 5 bases of the junction left unmatched. The CDR3 here is CASSQSGLAAQETQYF. In nucleotides, the CDR3 is TGTGCCAGCAGCCAGTCGGGACTAGCGGCTCAAGAGACCCAGTACTTC.

The genes are TRBV19 and TRBJ1-1; 7 bases are shared with TRBD1. Germline V CDR1 and CDR2: LNHDA, SQIVND (reference sequence). With 8 bases clipped from V and 5 bases from J, the junction kept 11 bases outside the gene matches. This CDR3 region has 14 residues. This CDR3 reads CASRQGKGGTEAFF. The CDR3 bases are TGTGCCAGTCGACAGGGAAAGGGGGGGACTGAAGCTTTCTTT.

The chain has TRBV5-6 and TRBJ2-7; a weak D match, TRBD2 (5 bases). The CDR3 loop spans 13 amino acids. Per the germline V gene, CDR1 is SGHDT and CDR2 is YYEEEE. Trimming left V 6 bases short and J 5 bases short, with 15 bases between. The CDR3 region is CASTRRGSHEQYV. CDR3 DNA sequence: TGTGCCAGCACCCGCCGAGGGTCCCACGAGCAGTACGTC.

This sequence joins TRBV5-5 and TRBJ1-2; the match to TRBD1 covers 7 bases. CDR1 is SGHKS and CDR2 is YYEKEE in the germline V gene (reference sequence). V shed 6 bases and J 4 bases; nucleotides not matched to a gene: 9. The CDR3 runs 14 residues. As DNA, the CDR3 is TGTGCCAGCACCCTCCGGGACAGCCCCTATGGCTACACCTTC. This encodes CASTLRDSPYGYTF.